This entry concerns a single T cell receptor beta chain. Its antigen remains unidentified. The record originates from a study of OX40 agonist ivuxolimab in advanced cancers. Study at large: In this trial design, patients received ivuxolimab intravenously at 0.01 to 10 mg/kg every 2 weeks. Hepatocellular carcinoma, melanoma, renal cell or head and neck cancer affected the dose-escalation patients. Of mixed ages from about 23 to 85 and averaging about 56 years, the group was about 86% male.

Sequenced by immunoSEQ multiplex PCR; TCRdb stores in-frame clones only, minus some. The table records 60,000 to 65,000 clones, around 80% of them present only once. Notes on the study in general: There was clonal expansion of CD4+ and CD8+ blood T cells by week 6 at 0.1 to 3.0 mg/kg.

CDR3 length: 18 amino acids. Trimming took 5 bases from V and 2 from J, leaving 19 bases between them. The germline V gene encodes CDR1 SEHNR and CDR2 FQNEAQ (reference sequence). The sequence derives from an adult with an advanced solid tumor such as melanoma, head and neck, liver or kidney cancer. The source was CD4+ or CD8+ T cells sorted from blood, collected in a trial of the OX40 agonist ivuxolimab. V gene TRBV7-9 combines with J gene TRBJ2-6; maybe TRBD2 (6 bases). The CDR3 coding sequence is TGTGCCAGCAGCACCCCAAACCGGGGGTGGGCTGGGGCCAACGTCCTGACTTTC. Protein product: CASSTPNRGWAGANVLTF.